This TCR beta chain was profiled in a study of OX40 agonist ivuxolimab in advanced cancers. About the research overall: In three patients, partial responses were observed, one with hepatocellular carcinoma and two with cutaneous melanoma. Study-level points and caveats: The CD4+ and CD8+ T cells in the blood had expanded clonally by week 6 at 0.1 to 3.0 mg/kg.

Note on this clone: Its target is not known.

Measured with immunoSEQ multiplex PCR; TCRdb has only the in-frame clones, and not every one. Of tens of thousands of clones listed, 65% to 85% were seen once; the top ten hold approximately 4.5%. The V and J ends lost 0 bases and 1 base respectively, with 10 bases between them. This CDR3 has 16 residues. Germline V gene data show CDR1 as SGHRS and CDR2 as YFSETQ. This sequence originates from an adult with an advanced solid tumor such as melanoma, head and neck, liver or kidney cancer. Sequences were derived from CD4+ or CD8+ T cells sorted from blood, sampled in a trial of the OX40 agonist ivuxolimab. The chain couples TRBV5-1 to TRBJ2-2, with a tentative D call TRBD1 (6 bases). Here the CDR3 DNA reads TGCGCCAGCAGCTTGGTGGACAGAGGGAACACCGGGGAGCTGTTTTTT. This codes for CASSLVDRGNTGELFF.